This is a list of T cell receptor beta chains from one sample in a study of OX40 agonist ivuxolimab in advanced cancers. Libraries were prepared by immunoSEQ multiplex PCR; TCRdb keeps only in-frame clonotypes and omits some of them. The profile shows roughly 64,000 clones, 75% to 90% of them singletons. This specimen consisted of CD4+ or CD8+ T cells sorted from blood, obtained in a trial of the OX40 agonist ivuxolimab. Receptors were obtained from an adult with an advanced solid tumor such as melanoma, head and neck, liver or kidney cancer. Both conserved end residues are part of each CDR3. The order of the fields is D gene, CDR3 length, V gene, J gene, clone size, CDR3 DNA, CDR3 protein. A D gene is named only where the DNA matches it firmly. Not all rows give a size; the values are once, few, many and, for expanded clones, a class.

.,12,TRBV27,TRBJ2-3,.,TGTGCCAGCAGGCCTGGCCCAGATACGCAGTATTTT,CASRPGPDTQYF
TRBD2,16,TRBV5-1,TRBJ2-1,.,TGCGCCAGCAGCTCGCCGGGACTAGCGGACATCAATGAGCAGTTCTTC,CASSSPGLADINEQFF
.,11,TRBV6-1,TRBJ1-2,.,TGTGCCAGCGGGAAAAGCTATGGCTACACCTTC,CASGKSYGYTF
.,16,TRBV7-9,TRBJ1-4,.,TGTGCCAGCAGCTTAAACACAGGTTCCATTACTGAAAAACTGTTTTTT,CASSLNTGSITEKLFF
TRBD1,15,TRBV7-9,TRBJ2-3,once,TGTGCCAGCAATGAGCCGGGCAGGGGGACAGATACGCAGTATTTT,CASNEPGRGTDTQYF
.,12,TRBV27,TRBJ2-5,few,TGTGCCAGCATCTCTGGGGGGGAGACCCAGTACTTC,CASISGGETQYF
.,14,TRBV29-1,TRBJ2-5,.,TGCAGCGTTGAGTACCGGGTCAGTAGAGAGACCCAGTACTTC,CSVEYRVSRETQYF
.,15,TRBV6-5,TRBJ1-6,.,TGTGCCAGCAGATACAGTGCCTCCTATAATTCACCCCTCCACTTT,CASRYSASYNSPLHF
.,16,TRBV7-8,TRBJ1-2,once,TGTGCCAGCAGCTTAGCGCTTGAAGGCGCAAATTCCGGCTACACCTTC,CASSLALEGANSGYTF
TRBD2,15,TRBV5-4,TRBJ2-7,few,TGTGCCAGCAGCACGGGGGGATCTGTAACCTACGAGCAGTACTTC,CASSTGGSVTYEQYF
TRBD2,16,TRBV2,TRBJ2-1,.,TGTGCCAGCAGTGCTTGGGGGAGCGGGACCTACAATGAGCAGTTCTTC,CASSAWGSGTYNEQFF
.,19,TRBV7-9,TRBJ1-2,.,TGTGCCAGCAGCTTAGCGCTAGGTTTAGCATCCGCAGGGGACCATGGCTACACCTTC,CASSLALGLASAGDHGYTF
TRBD1,15,TRBV4-3,TRBJ2-6,few,TGCGCCAGCAGCCAACAGGGGGCTGGGGCCAACGTCCTGACTTTC,CASSQQGAGANVLTF
TRBD1,15,TRBV7-7,TRBJ2-5,few,TGTGCCAGCAGCTTAGGTCGACAGGGGGTCGAGACCCAGTACTTC,CASSLGRQGVETQYF
.,14,TRBV6-6,TRBJ2-6,.,TGTGCCAGCAGTTACTCTGTTGGGGCCAACGTCCTGACTTTC,CASSYSVGANVLTF
.,14,TRBV9,TRBJ1-6,.,TGTGCCAGCAGCGTCAGGAGTGGGAATTCACCCCTCCACTTT,CASSVRSGNSPLHF
TRBD2,15,TRBV7-2,TRBJ2-1,.,TGTGCCAGCAGCCAACAGGGACTAGCGGAGAATGAGCAGTTCTTC,CASSQQGLAENEQFF
.,12,TRBV4-3,TRBJ1-2,.,TGCGCCAGCAGGGGGGGTTCCGATGGCTACACCTTC,CASRGGSDGYTF
.,14,TRBV7-9,TRBJ1-2,.,TGTGCCAGCAGCCCGTTTGAGGGTAACTATGGCTACACCTTC,CASSPFEGNYGYTF
.,15,TRBV25-1,TRBJ2-5,.,TGTGCCAGCAGCGATGACCAGGGAAGCGGGGAGACCCAGTACTTC,CASSDDQGSGETQYF
TRBD1,15,TRBV19,TRBJ1-2,.,TGTGCCAGTAGTATGTCGGGGGACAGGGTAGGAGGCTACACCTTC,CASSMSGDRVGGYTF
.,13,TRBV9,TRBJ2-2,.,TGTGCCAGCAGCGTAGCTGGCACCGGGGAGCTGTTTTTT,CASSVAGTGELFF
TRBD1,17,TRBV30,TRBJ1-5,.,TGTGCCTGGAGTGTACTCCTGGGACAGGGTGGCAATCAGCCCCAGCATTTT,CAWSVLLGQGGNQPQHF
TRBD2,14,TRBV29-1,TRBJ2-5,.,TGCAGCGCTCTCGGACTAGCAGGCACAGAGACCCAGTACTTC,CSALGLAGTETQYF
.,16,TRBV5-1,TRBJ1-3,.,TGCGCCAGCAGCCTTCGGGGGGGACCCCCTGGAAACACCATATATTTT,CASSLRGGPPGNTIYF
.,13,TRBV19,TRBJ1-1,.,TGTGCCAGTAGTATGTCGGGACGGGTTGAAGCTTTCTTT,CASSMSGRVEAFF
TRBD1,15,TRBV19,TRBJ1-2,few,TGTGCCAGTAGTATAGATTACCGGGACAGGGACGGCTACACCTTC,CASSIDYRDRDGYTF
TRBD1,15,TRBV29-1,TRBJ1-1,.,TGCAGCGTCTCCCTGGTAGGACAGGGGCTCACTGAAGCTTTCTTT,CSVSLVGQGLTEAFF
TRBD2,16,TRBV5-4,TRBJ2-3,.,TGTGCCAGCAGCTTGACGCTAAGCGGGGGGGCAGATACGCAGTATTTT,CASSLTLSGGADTQYF
.,13,TRBV13,TRBJ1-2,.,TGTGCCAGCACCCTAGCACAGGGCTATGGCTACACCTTC,CASTLAQGYGYTF
.,14,TRBV10-3,TRBJ1-5,.,TGTGCCATCAGTGACAGGGCGATCAATCAGCCCCAGCATTTT,CAISDRAINQPQHF
TRBD1,14,TRBV7-2,TRBJ1-1,.,TGTGCCAGCAGCGGTACAGGGGGGAGGGCTGAAGCTTTCTTT,CASSGTGGRAEAFF
.,13,TRBV4-3,TRBJ2-5,.,TGCGCCAGCAGCCAACAGGTACTGGAGACCCAGTACTTC,CASSQQVLETQYF
.,16,TRBV5-5,TRBJ2-2,once,TGTGCCAGCAGCTTAGCCACGGGGAGTAGGACCGGGGAGCTGTTTTTT,CASSLATGSRTGELFF
.,15,TRBV9,TRBJ1-5,.,TGTGCCAGCAGTTTCTTGGACGGTGCTGATCAGCCCCAGCATTTT,CASSFLDGADQPQHF
.,13,TRBV25-1,TRBJ1-5,.,TGTGCCAGCAGTGATGCAAGCAATCAGCCCCAGCATTTT,CASSDASNQPQHF